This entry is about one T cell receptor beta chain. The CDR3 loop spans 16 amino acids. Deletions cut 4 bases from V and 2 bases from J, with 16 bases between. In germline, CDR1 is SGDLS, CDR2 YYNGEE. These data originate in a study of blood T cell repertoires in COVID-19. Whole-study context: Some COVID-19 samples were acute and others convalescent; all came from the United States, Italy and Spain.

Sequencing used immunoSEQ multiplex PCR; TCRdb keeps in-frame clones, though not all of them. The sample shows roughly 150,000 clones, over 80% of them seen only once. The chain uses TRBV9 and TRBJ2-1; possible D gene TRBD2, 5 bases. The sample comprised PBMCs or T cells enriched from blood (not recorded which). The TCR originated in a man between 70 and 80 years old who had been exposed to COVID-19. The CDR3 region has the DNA TGTGCCAGCAGCCTAGAGGGCGGGTGGACCTACAATGAGCAGTTCTTC. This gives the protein CASSLEGGWTYNEQFF.